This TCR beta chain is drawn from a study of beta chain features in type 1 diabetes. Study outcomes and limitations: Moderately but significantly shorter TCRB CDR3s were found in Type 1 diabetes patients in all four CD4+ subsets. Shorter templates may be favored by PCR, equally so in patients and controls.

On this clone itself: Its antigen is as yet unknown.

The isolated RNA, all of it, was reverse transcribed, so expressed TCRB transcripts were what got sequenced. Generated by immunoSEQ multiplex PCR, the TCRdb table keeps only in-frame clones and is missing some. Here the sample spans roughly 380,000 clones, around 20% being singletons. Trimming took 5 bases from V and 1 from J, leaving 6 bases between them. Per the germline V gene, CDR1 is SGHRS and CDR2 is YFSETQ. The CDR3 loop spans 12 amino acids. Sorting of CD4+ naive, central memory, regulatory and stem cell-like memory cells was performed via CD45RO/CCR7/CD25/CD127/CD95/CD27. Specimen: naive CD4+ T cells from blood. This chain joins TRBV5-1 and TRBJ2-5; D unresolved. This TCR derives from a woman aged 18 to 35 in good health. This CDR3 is CASSFVQETQYF. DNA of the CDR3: TGCGCCAGCAGTTTCGTCCAAGAGACCCAGTACTTC.